The rows below give T cell receptor beta chains drawn from one sample of a study of technical replicates of blood from a few donors. The table came from immunoSEQ multiplex PCR; TCRdb's copy has only in-frame clones and leaves some out. The table records 65,000 to 90,000 clones, about 92% of them present only once. The sample was T cells isolated from PBMCs. The receptors were sampled from a human donor in good health. The CDR3 runs from the conserved cysteine through the conserved F or W. A D gene is named only where the DNA matches it firmly. Clone size appears in some rows only: once, few, many, or a class for an expanded clone.

V,J,D,length,size,DNA,CDR3
TRBV6-1,TRBJ2-3,TRBD1,13,.,TGTGCCATACAGGGGTTGATAACAGATACGCAGTATTTT,CAIQGLITDTQYF
TRBV30,TRBJ1-2,.,19,.,TGTGCCTGGAGTGCCGGATGGGGGGGTGCGGGGACATTCAACTATGGCTACACCTTC,CAWSAGWGGAGTFNYGYTF
TRBV29-1,TRBJ2-3,.,17,.,TGCAGCGTTAGGAACGGGGGATCGGCTCGGCGGGCAGATACGCAGTATTTT,CSVRNGGSARRADTQYF
TRBV9,TRBJ2-7,TRBD2,15,.,TGTGCCAGCAGCGTAGACCCCGGGGGGACCTACGAGCAGTACTTC,CASSVDPGGTYEQYF
TRBV6-1,TRBJ1-5,TRBD1,14,.,TGTGCCAGCATTAGGACAGGGGGGGATCAGCCCCAGCATTTT,CASIRTGGDQPQHF
TRBV4-2,TRBJ2-7,.,16,.,TGTGCCAGCAGCCAAGTGGGCCAGGGGGGATACTACGAGCAGTACTTC,CASSQVGQGGYYEQYF
TRBV9,TRBJ1-5,.,15,.,TGTGCCAGCAGCGCAGGTGGAGGGGAAGGTCAGCCCCAGCATTTT,CASSAGGGEGQPQHF
TRBV27,TRBJ2-7,.,14,.,TGTGCCAGCACCGGAGGTCGAAGCTCCTACGAGCAGTACTTC,CASTGGRSSYEQYF
TRBV5-1,TRBJ1-4,TRBD1,16,.,TGCGCCAGCACTACGGACAGGCTTCGAGCAAATGAAAAACTGTTTTTT,CASTTDRLRANEKLFF
TRBV6-5,TRBJ1-5,.,15,.,TGTGCCAGCAGTTACGACAGTGTCGTGGGTCAGCCCCAGCATTTT,CASSYDSVVGQPQHF
TRBV6-5,TRBJ2-3,.,14,once,TGTGCCAGCAGTCCTCTGTCTAGCACAGATACGCAGTATTTT,CASSPLSSTDTQYF
TRBV30,TRBJ1-5,TRBD1,13,few,TGTGCCGCGAACAGGGGAGAGGGTCAGCCCCAGCATTTT,CAANRGEGQPQHF
TRBV7-9,TRBJ1-1,.,16,once,TGTGCCAGCAGCTTGAGGGGCAGGGGAATGAACACTGAAGCTTTCTTT,CASSLRGRGMNTEAFF
TRBV13,TRBJ2-7,TRBD1,16,.,TGTGCCAGCAGCTCAAGGGCCGACAGGGGCCCCTACGAGCAGTACTTC,CASSSRADRGPYEQYF
TRBV6-5,TRBJ1-5,.,14,.,TGTGCCAGCGGTCCGGGAGTGAGAAGTCAGCCCCAGCATTTT,CASGPGVRSQPQHF
TRBV11-2,TRBJ2-7,TRBD1,16,.,TGTGCCAGCAGCTTTAGGGACAGGTTAGGCTCCTACGAGCAGTACTTC,CASSFRDRLGSYEQYF
TRBV2,TRBJ2-2,.,13,.,TGTGCCAGCAGTGTGCAGGGGTCCGGGGAGCTGTTTTTT,CASSVQGSGELFF
TRBV29-1,TRBJ1-4,.,14,.,TGCAGCGTTTACAACAGTGCAACTAATGAAAAACTGTTTTTT,CSVYNSATNEKLFF
TRBV7-8,TRBJ2-5,.,14,.,TGTGCCAGCAGCTTATTTGGTTACACAGAGACCCAGTACTTC,CASSLFGYTETQYF
TRBV10-2,TRBJ2-5,TRBD1,15,.,TGCGCCAGCAGATTCCGGGACAGGGTGGCAGAGACCCAGTACTTC,CASRFRDRVAETQYF